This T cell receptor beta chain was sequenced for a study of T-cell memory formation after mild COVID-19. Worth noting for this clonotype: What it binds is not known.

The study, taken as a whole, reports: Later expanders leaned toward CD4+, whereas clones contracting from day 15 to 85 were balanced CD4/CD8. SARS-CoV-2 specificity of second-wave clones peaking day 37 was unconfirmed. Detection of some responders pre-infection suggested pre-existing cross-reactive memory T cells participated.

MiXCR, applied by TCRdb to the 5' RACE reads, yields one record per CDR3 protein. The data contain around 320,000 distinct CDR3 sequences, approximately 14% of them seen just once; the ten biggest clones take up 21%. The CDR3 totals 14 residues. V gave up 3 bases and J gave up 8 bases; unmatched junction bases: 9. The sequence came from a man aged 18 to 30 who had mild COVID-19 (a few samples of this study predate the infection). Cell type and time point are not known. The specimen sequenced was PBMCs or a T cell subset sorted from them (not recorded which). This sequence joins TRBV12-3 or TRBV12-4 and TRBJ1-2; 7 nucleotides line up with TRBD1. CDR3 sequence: CASSFSGQGGGYTF. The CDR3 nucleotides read TGTGCCAGCAGTTTCTCGGGGCAAGGGGGCGGCTACACCTTC.